This TCR beta chain originates from a study of blood T cell repertoires in COVID-19. Only in-frame clones appear in the TCRdb table, and some are missing; sequencing was by immunoSEQ multiplex PCR. The profile shows 260,000 or so clones, 81% of them singletons. The receptor was isolated from a woman of 80 years or more with COVID-19, enrolled during active disease. The sequenced sample consisted of peripheral blood.

In nucleotides, the CDR3 is TGTGCCAGCAGCCCAGGGACAGCACAGGATACGCAGTATTTT. Its translation: CASSPGTAQDTQYF. The chain joins TRBV5-5 to TRBJ2-3; 7 positions match TRBD1. With 4 bases clipped from V and 6 bases from J, the junction kept 8 bases outside the gene matches. The germline gives CDR1 SGHKS, CDR2 YYEKEE (reference sequence). The CDR3 is 14 amino acids.